The clone carrying this TCR beta chain was counted a few times. Antigen specificity is unknown. This sample was included in a study of cytomegalovirus exposure and HLA in healthy donors. CDR1 is SGHDT and CDR2 is YYEEEE in the germline V gene. The CDR3 length is 14 residues. The V and J ends lost 0 bases and 10 bases respectively, with 13 bases between them. Points from the study as a whole: The availability of immune exposure information extended only to CMV serostatus. Despite most TCR sequences being rare, some public TCRs occurred in many donors.

Use of 60 Vbeta and 13 Jbeta primers characterized the PCR. Sequenced by immunoSEQ multiplex PCR; TCRdb stores in-frame clones only, minus some. The table has under 300,000 clones, about nine tenths seen once; the top ten hold approximately 4.3%. Sequences were obtained from PBMCs. V gene TRBV5-6 combines with J gene TRBJ1-4; possible D gene TRBD1, 5 bases. This clonotype was sampled from a middle-aged man in good health and CMV-seropositive. This chain's CDR3 is CASSLVDSGGKLFF. The CDR3 DNA reads TGTGCCAGCAGCTTGGTAGACAGCGGGGGAAAACTGTTTTTT.